This T cell receptor (beta chain) was obtained from a study of blood T cell repertoires in COVID-19. Turning to the study itself: Samples came from the United States, Italy and Spain, spanning acute and convalescent COVID-19.

Germline CDR1 is MNHNY and CDR2 is SVGAGI (reference sequence). The CDR3 extends over 14 amino acids. J lost 1 base, V lost 5 bases, and 5 bases had no gene match. Study processing details: How many nucleated cells were present was estimated from reference gene primer amplification. Some clones are missing from TCRdb's copy, which holds only in-frame ones; the method was immunoSEQ multiplex PCR. D and trimming come from the DNA, and the V and J calls and clone size come from that table. The sample includes 300,000 to 400,000 clones, under 95% seen only once; the top ten take about 3.5%. This chain joins TRBV6-6 and TRBJ2-7; 7 bases match TRBD1. Sequencing was performed on peripheral blood. The source of this sequence is a woman aged 18-35 years who had recovered from COVID-19. The CDR3 coding sequence is TGTGCCAGCAGTCCACGACAGGGTTCCTACGAGCAGTACGTC. It is translated as CASSPRQGSYEQYV.